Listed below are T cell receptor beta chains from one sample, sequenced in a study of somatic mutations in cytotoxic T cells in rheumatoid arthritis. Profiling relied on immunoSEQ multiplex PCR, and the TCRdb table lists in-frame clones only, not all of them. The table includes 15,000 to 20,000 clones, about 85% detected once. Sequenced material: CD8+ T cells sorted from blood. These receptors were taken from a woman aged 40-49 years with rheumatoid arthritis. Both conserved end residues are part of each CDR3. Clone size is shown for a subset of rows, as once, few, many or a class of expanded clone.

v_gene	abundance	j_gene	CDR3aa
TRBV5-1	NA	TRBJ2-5	CASSFDTAGETQYF
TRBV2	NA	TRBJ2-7	CASSGGLLREQYF
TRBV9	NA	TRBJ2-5	CASSAGTMQETQYF
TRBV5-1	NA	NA	CASSLASGGVDEQYF
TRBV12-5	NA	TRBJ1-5	CASGQTGGGPQHF
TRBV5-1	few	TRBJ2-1	CASSLVRGAHNEQFF
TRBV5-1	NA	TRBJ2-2	CASSSPRLAGGLNTGELFF
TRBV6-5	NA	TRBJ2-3	CASSYRTGDTDTQYF
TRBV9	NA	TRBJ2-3	CASTLSGEFTDTQYF
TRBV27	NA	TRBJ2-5	CASSFGGLAGGPRETQYF
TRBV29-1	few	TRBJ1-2	CSVDTYREVYGYTF
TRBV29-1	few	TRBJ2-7	CSVRGGPSYEQYF
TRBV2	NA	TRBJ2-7	CASYSGRGAYEQYF
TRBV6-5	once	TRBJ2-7	CASSGPPRGQYF
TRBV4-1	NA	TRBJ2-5	CASSQGVHQETQYF
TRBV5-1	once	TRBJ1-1	CASSVGTGGAELAFF
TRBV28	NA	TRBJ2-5	CASSLWAGLRNVETQYF
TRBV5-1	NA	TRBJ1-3	CASSIGDSGNTIYF
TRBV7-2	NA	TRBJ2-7	CASSLGQGLSYEQYF
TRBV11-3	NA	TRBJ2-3	CASLAAVFTDTQYF
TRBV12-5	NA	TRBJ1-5	CASGEGQHTDQPQHF
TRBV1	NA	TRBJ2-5	CTSSHRPSTSGADLSSKTQYF
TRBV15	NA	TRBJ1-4	CATSSLEEKLFF
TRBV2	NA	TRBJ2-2	CASTGRGNTGELFF
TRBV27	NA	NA	CASSSVRGNNYEQYF
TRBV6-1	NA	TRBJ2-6	CASSEWGPGANVLTF
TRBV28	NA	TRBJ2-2	CASSFLAGETGELFF
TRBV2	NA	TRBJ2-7	CASSDIVAGAQYF
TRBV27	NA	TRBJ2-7	CASGRTGVPYEQYF
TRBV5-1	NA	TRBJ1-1	CASSSWTGEGFTEAFF
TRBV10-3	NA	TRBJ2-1	CAISPSDEQFF
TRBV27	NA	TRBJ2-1	CASRFGLTSSYNEQFF
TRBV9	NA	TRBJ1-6	CASSVGGGGNSPLHF
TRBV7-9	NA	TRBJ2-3	CASSLGTTHTDTQYF
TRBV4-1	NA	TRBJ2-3	CASSQELAGPTDTQYF
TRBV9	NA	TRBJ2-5	CASSEDGGGGQETQYF
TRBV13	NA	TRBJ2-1	CASSDWLNEQFF
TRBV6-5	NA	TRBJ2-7	CASSDSGGADEQYF
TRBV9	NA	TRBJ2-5	CASSVAGIRETQYF
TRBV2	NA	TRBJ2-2	CASRDELWTGAHTGELFF
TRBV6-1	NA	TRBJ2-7	CASSSRADYEQYF
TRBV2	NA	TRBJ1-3	CASSEDISSGNTIYF
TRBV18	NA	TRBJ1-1	CASSPLKTGENTEAFF